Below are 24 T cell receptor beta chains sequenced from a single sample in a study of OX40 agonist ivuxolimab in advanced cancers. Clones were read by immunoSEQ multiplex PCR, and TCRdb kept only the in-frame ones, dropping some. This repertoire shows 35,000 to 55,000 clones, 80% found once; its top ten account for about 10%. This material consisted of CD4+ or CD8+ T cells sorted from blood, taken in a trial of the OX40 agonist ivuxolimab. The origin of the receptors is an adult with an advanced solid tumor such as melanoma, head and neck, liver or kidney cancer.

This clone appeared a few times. The CDR3, as DNA: TGTGCCAGCAGCGTGGGGGGCCTAGGTATAGATACGCAGTATTTT. It is translated as CASSVGGLGIDTQYF. The chain couples TRBV7-9 to TRBJ2-3; D tentatively fits TRBD1 or TRBD2 (6 bases each). The CDR3 contains 15 residues. The V end lost 5 bases, the J end lost 5 bases, and 17 bases lay between the germline ends. From germline, CDR1 is SEHNR and CDR2 FQNEAQ (reference sequence).

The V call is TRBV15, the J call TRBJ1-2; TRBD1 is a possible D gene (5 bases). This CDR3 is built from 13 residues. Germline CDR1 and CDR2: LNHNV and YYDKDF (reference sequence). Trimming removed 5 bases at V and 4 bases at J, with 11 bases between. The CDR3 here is CATSRPGSYGYTF. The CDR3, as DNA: TGTGCCACCAGCCGGCCAGGGAGCTATGGCTACACCTTC.

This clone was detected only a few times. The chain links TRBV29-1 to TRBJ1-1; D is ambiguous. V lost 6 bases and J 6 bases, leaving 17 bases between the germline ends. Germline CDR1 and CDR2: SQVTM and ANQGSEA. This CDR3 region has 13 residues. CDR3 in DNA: TGCAGCGTCCCCGCGGGGTTCGGCCCTGAAGCTTTCTTT. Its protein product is CSVPAGFGPEAFF.

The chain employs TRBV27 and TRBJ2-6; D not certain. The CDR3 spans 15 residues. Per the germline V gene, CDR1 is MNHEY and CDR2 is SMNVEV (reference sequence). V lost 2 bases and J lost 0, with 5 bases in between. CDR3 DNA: TGTGCCAGCAGTTTAAGGGTCTCTGGGGCCAACGTCCTGACTTTC. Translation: CASSLRVSGANVLTF.

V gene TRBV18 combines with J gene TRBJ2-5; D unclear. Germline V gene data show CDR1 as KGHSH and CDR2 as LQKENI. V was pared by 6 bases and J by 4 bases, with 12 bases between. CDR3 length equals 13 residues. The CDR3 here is CASSPRFGETQYF. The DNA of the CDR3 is TGTGCCAGCTCCCCCCGTTTTGGAGAGACCCAGTACTTC.

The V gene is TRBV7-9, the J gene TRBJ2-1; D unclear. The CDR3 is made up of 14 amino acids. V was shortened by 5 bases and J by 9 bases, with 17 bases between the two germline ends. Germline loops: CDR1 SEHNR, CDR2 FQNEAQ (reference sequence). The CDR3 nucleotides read TGTGCCAGCAGCCCACCTGCAGGTGGCGGTGAGCAGTTCTTC. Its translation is CASSPPAGGGEQFF.

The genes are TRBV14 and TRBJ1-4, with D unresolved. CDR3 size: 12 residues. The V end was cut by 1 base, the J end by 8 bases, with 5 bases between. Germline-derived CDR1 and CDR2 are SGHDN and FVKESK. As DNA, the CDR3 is TGTGCCAGCAGCCAAGCTCGGGAAAAACTGTTTTTT. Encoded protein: CASSQAREKLFF.

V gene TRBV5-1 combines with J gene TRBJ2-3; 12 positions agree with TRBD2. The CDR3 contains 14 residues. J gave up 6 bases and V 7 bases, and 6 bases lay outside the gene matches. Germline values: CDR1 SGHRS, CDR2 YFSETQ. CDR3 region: CASRLAGARDTQYF. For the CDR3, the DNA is TGCGCCAGCCGACTAGCGGGGGCCAGGGATACGCAGTATTTT.

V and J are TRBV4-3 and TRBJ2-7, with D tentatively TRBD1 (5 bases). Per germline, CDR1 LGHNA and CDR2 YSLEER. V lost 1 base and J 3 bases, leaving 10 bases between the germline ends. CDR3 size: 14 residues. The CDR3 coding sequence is TGCGCCAGCAGCCAAGGAGTAGGGGTCTACGAGCAGTACTTC. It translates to CASSQGVGVYEQYF.

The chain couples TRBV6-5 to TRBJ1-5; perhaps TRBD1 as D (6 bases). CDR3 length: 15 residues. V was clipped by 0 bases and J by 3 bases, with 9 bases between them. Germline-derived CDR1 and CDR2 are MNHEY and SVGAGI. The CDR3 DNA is TGTGCCAGCAGTTACTCTAGGGGACACAATCAGCCCCAGCATTTT. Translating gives CASSYSRGHNQPQHF.

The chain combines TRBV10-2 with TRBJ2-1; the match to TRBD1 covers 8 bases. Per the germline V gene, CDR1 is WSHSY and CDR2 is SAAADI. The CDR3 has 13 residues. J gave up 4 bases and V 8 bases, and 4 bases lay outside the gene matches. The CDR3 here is CASRDRIYNEQFF. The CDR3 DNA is TGCGCCAGCCGGGACAGGATTTACAATGAGCAGTTCTTC.

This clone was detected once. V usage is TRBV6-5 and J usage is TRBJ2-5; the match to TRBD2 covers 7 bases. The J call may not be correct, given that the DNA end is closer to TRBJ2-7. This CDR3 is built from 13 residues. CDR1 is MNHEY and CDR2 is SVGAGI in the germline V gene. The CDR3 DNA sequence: TGTGCCAGCAGCCAAGCGGGACCGTACGAGCAGTACTTC. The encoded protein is CASSQAGPYEQYF.

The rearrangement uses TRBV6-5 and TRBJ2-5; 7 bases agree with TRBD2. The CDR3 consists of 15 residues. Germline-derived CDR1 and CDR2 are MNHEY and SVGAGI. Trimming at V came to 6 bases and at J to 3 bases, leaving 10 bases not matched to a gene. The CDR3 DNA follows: TGTGCCAGCAGACGAGGGTGGGGGGGAGAAGAGACCCAGTACTTC. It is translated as CASRRGWGGEETQYF.

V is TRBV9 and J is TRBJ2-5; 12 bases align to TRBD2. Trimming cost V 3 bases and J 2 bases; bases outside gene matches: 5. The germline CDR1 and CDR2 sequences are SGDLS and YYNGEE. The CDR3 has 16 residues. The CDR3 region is CASSERGLAGQETQYF. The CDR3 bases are TGTGCCAGCAGCGAAAGAGGACTAGCGGGGCAAGAGACCCAGTACTTC.

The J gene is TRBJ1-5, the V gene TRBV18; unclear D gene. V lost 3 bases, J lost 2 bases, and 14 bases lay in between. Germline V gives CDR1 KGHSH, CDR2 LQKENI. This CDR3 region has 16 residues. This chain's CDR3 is CASSPVHGLGNQPQHF. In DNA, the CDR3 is TGTGCCAGCTCACCCGTGCACGGGTTGGGCAATCAGCCCCAGCATTTT.

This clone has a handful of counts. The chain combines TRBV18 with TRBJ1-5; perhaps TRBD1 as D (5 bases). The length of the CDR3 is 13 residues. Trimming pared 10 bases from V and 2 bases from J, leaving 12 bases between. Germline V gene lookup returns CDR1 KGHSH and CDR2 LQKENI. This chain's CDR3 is CATRRGGNQPQHF. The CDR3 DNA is TGTGCCACCCGACGGGGGGGCAATCAGCCCCAGCATTTT.

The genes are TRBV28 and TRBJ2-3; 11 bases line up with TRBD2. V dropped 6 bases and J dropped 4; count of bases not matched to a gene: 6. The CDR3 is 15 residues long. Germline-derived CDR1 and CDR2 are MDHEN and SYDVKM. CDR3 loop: CASSSSGRAPDTQYF. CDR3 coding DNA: TGTGCCAGCAGCAGTAGCGGGAGGGCCCCAGATACGCAGTATTTT.

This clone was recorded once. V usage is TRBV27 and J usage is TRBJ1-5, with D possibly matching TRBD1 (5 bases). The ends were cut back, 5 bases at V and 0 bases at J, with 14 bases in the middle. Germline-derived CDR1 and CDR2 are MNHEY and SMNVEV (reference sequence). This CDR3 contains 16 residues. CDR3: CASSPQGYYSNQPQHF. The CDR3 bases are TGTGCCAGCAGTCCCCAGGGTTATTATAGCAATCAGCCCCAGCATTTT.

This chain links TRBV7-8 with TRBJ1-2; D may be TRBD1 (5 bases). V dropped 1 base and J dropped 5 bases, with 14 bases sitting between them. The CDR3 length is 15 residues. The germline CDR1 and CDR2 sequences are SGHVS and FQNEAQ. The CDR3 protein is CASSLGAGEGYGYTF. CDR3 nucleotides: TGTGCCAGCAGCTTAGGTGCGGGGGAAGGGTATGGCTACACCTTC.

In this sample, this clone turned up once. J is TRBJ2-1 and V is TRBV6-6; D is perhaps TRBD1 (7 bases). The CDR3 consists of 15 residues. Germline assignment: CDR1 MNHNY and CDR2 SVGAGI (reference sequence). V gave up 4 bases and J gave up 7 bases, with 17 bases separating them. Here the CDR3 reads CASSFDREVVNEQFF. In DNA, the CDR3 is TGTGCCAGCAGTTTCGACAGGGAGGTTGTGAATGAGCAGTTCTTC.

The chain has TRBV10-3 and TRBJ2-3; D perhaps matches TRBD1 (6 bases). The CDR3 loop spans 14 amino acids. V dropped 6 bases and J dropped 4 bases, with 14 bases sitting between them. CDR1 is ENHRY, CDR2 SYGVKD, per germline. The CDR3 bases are TGTGCCATCAGGAGAGGGGGAATATCAGATACGCAGTATTTT. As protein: CAIRRGGISDTQYF.

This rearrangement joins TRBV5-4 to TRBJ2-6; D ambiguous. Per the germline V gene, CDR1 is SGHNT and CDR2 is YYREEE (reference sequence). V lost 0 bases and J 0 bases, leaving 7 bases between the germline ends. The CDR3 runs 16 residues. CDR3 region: CASSLALFSGANVLTF. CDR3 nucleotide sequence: TGTGCCAGCAGCTTGGCTCTGTTCTCTGGGGCCAACGTCCTGACTTTC.

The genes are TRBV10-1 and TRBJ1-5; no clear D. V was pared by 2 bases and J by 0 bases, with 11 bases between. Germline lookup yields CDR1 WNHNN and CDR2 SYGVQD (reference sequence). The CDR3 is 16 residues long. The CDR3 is CASSEPAANSNQPQHF. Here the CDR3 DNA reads TGCGCCAGCAGTGAGCCGGCGGCTAATAGCAATCAGCCCCAGCATTTT.

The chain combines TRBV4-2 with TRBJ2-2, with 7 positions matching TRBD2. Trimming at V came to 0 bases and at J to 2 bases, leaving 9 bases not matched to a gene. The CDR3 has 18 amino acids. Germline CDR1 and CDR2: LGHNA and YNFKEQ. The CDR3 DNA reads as TGTGCCAGCAGCCAAGACTTCCGGGACTACAAAAACACCGGGGAGCTGTTTTTT. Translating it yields CASSQDFRDYKNTGELFF.